Listed below are T cell receptor beta chains from one sample, sequenced in a study of blood T cell repertoires in COVID-19. The table came from immunoSEQ multiplex PCR; TCRdb's copy has only in-frame clones and leaves some out. The sample includes almost 100,000 clones, around nine tenths of them seen just once. Sequencing input: peripheral blood. These receptors all come from a man aged 45-65 years with acute or convalescent COVID-19. The CDR3 runs from the conserved cysteine through the conserved F or W. Clone sizes are given selectively: once, few, many, or a class where the clone is expanded.

>.|TRBV7-9|TRBJ2-7
CASSLASGGRYEQYF
>.|TRBV3-1/TRBV3-2|TRBJ2-1
CASSQDPRTGRYNEQFF
>.|TRBV2|TRBJ1-6
CASKGSYNSPLHF
>.|TRBV10-3|TRBJ1-1
CAISDRANTEAFF
>.|TRBV27|TRBJ2-3
CASSWRLAGHTDTQYF
>.|TRBV30|TRBJ1-1
CAWSVQVYTEAFF
>.|TRBV19|TRBJ2-1
CASSIQGSFSYNEQFF
>.|TRBV19|TRBJ1-4
CASSTPSGRRTNEKLFF
>.|TRBV24-1|TRBJ2-4
CATSSEGGAKNIQYF
>.|TRBV19|TRBJ1-4
CASSLRQSTNEKLFF
>.|TRBV6-5|TRBJ2-7
CASTRLAGGTYEQYF
>once|TRBV5-6|TRBJ2-7
CASSLPGTGRSYEQYF
>.|TRBV19|TRBJ1-1
CASSIRGAGTGTEAFF
>.|TRBV7-9|TRBJ1-2
CASSFSQGGNYGYTF
>.|TRBV20-1|TRBJ1-1
CSARYSGVAFF
>once|TRBV29-1|TRBJ2-3
CSAWGQGDRGTQYF
>.|TRBV5-6|TRBJ2-2
CASSLEGPGAGELFF
>.|TRBV4-2|TRBJ2-3
CASSQVTGTSGRTDTQYF
>.|TRBV27|TRBJ1-1
CASSSMDRGINEAFF
>.|TRBV6-1|TRBJ1-4
CASSEGQAEKLFF
>.|TRBV6-5|TRBJ2-7
CASRGQGYYEQYF
>.|TRBV30|TRBJ1-3
CAWSVPGQTGNTIYF
>.|TRBV5-1|TRBJ1-2
CASSPGQYQSGYTF
>.|TRBV6-5|TRBJ1-2
CASSYGPGWDGYTF
>.|TRBV2|TRBJ1-2
CASSEGEVIPNYGYTF
>.|TRBV5-6|TRBJ2-5
CASSLLEETQYF
>.|TRBV5-6|TRBJ2-2
CASSLHRVANTGELFF
>.|TRBV25-1|TRBJ1-2
CASSESPVRYTF
>.|TRBV5-1|TRBJ1-5
CASSAMGGNQPQHF
>.|TRBV6-5|TRBJ2-2
CASSRTRGYTGELFF
>.|TRBV10-3|TRBJ1-3
CAISEWQDRSSSGNTIYF
>.|TRBV5-1|TRBJ2-1
CASSLTTGGTYNEQFF
>.|TRBV4-1|TRBJ1-2
CASSQDVSFDYGYTF
>once|TRBV7-2|TRBJ2-5
CASSPSTSGSETQYF
>.|TRBV7-8|TRBJ1-6
CASSLVRLAARSEPLHF
>.|TRBV5-1|TRBJ2-2
CASSLGLEAGELFF
>.|TRBV11-3|TRBJ1-2
CASSLSTNYGYTF
>.|TRBV7-2|TRBJ2-1
CASRTDSGRAGFFVNEQFF
>.|TRBV2|TRBJ2-7
CASSQAYEQYF
>.|TRBV5-4|TRBJ2-1
CASSGRLADNEQFF
>.|TRBV18|TRBJ2-7
CASSPPGLAYEQYF